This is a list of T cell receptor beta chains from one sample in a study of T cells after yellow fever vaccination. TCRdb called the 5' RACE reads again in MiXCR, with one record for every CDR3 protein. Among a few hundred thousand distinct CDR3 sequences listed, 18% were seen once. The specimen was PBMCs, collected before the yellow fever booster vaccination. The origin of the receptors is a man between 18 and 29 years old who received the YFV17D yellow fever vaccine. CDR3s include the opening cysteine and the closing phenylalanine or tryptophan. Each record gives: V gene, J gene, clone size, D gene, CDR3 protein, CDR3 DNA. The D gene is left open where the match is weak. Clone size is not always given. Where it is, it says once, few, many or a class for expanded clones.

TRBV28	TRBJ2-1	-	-	CASRPASNEQFF	TGTGCCAGCAGGCCCGCTAGCAATGAGCAGTTCTTC
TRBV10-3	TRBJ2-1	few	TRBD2	CAIRAGVQNEQFF	TGTGCCATCCGAGCGGGGGTGCAGAATGAGCAGTTCTTC
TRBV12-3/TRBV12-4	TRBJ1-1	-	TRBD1	CASSRTGDAFF	TGTGCCAGCAGTCGGACAGGGGATGCTTTCTTT
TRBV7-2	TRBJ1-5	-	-	CASSQGFSNQPQHF	TGTGCCAGCAGCCAGGGTTTCAGCAATCAGCCCCAGCATTTT
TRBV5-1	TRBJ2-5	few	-	CASSGGGPQETQYF	TGCGCCAGCAGCGGGGGTGGCCCCCAAGAGACCCAGTACTTC
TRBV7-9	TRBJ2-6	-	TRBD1	CASSPRQGAPGANVLTF	TGTGCCAGCAGCCCTAGACAGGGGGCTCCTGGGGCCAACGTCCTGACTTTC
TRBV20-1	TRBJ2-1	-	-	CSGEGVPYNEQFF	TGCAGTGGGGAGGGGGTCCCCTACAATGAGCAGTTCTTC
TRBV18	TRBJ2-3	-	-	CASSPWETTDTQYF	TGTGCCAGCTCACCCTGGGAGACCACAGATACGCAGTATTTT
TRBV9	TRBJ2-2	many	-	CASSVGEQPNTGELFF	TGTGCCAGCAGCGTAGGGGAACAGCCGAACACCGGGGAGCTGTTTTTT
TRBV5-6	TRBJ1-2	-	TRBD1	CASSLEGTGGRGYTF	TGTGCCAGCAGCTTAGAAGGGACAGGGGGTAGAGGCTACACCTTC
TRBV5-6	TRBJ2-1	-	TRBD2	CASSLAVTSVLNEQFF	TGTGCCAGCAGCTTGGCAGTGACTAGCGTCCTCAATGAGCAGTTCTTC
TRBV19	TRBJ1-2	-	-	CASSKPNYGYTF	TGTGCCAGTAGTAAACCTAACTATGGCTACACCTTC
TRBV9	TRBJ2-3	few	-	CASSVSSSTDTQYF	TGTGCCAGCAGCGTCTCCTCTAGCACAGATACGCAGTATTTT
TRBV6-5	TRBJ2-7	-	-	CASTAGPDGEQYF	TGTGCCAGCACCGCGGGTCCGGACGGGGAGCAGTACTTC
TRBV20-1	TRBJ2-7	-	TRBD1	CSATPDRGRRNEQYF	TGCAGTGCTACCCCCGACAGGGGAAGAAGAAACGAGCAGTACTTC
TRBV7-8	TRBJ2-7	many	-	CASSLAGTTYEQYF	TGTGCCAGCAGCTTAGCCGGGACGACCTACGAGCAGTACTTC
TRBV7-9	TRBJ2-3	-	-	CASSVGSTDTQYF	TGTGCCAGCAGTGTCGGGAGCACAGATACGCAGTATTTT
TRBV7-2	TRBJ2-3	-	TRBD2	CASSLPLQYAAGGPDTQYF	TGTGCCAGCAGCTTGCCCCTTCAATACGCAGCGGGGGGGCCAGATACGCAGTATTTT
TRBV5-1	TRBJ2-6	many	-	CASSLTLLAGANVLTF	TGCGCCAGCAGCTTGACACTTTTGGCTGGGGCCAACGTCCTGACTTTC
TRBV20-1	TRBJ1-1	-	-	CSARGTGLEAFF	TGCAGTGCTAGAGGAACCGGCCTTGAAGCTTTCTTT
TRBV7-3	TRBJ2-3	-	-	CASSFRYQSTDTQYF	TGTGCCAGCAGTTTTAGGTACCAATCCACAGATACGCAGTATTTT
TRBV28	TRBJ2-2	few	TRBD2	CASSRTSANTGELFF	TGTGCCAGCAGCCGCACTAGCGCGAACACCGGGGAGCTGTTTTTT
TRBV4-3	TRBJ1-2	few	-	CASSQALNVGYTF	TGCGCCAGCAGCCAGGCCCTGAATGTGGGCTACACCTTC
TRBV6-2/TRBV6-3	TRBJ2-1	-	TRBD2	CASSHVRGGRNEQFF	TGTGCCAGCAGTCATGTGCGGGGGGGCCGGAATGAGCAGTTCTTC
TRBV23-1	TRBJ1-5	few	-	CASSREQFQPQHF	TGCGCCAGCAGTCGAGAGCAGTTCCAGCCCCAGCATTTT
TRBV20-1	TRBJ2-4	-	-	CSARDLRGLAKNIQYF	TGCAGTGCTAGAGATCTTCGGGGCCTAGCCAAAAACATTCAGTACTTC
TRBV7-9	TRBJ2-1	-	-	CASSSRVRQFF	TGTGCCAGCAGCTCCAGGGTGCGGCAGTTCTTC
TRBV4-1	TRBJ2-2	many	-	CASSQASTGELFF	TGCGCCAGCAGCCAAGCGTCCACCGGGGAGCTGTTTTTT
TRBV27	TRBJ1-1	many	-	CASSPPWEGEAFF	TGTGCCAGCAGTCCCCCATGGGAGGGGGAAGCTTTCTTT
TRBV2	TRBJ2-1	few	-	CASRRRGLLEQFF	TGTGCCAGCAGGCGCCGGGGCCTTTTGGAGCAGTTCTTC
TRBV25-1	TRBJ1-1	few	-	CASSWGTPGTEAFF	TGTGCCAGCAGTTGGGGGACACCAGGAACTGAAGCTTTCTTT
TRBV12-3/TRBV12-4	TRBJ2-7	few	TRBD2	CASSSLTSVSSYEQYF	TGTGCCAGCAGTTCCCTGACTAGCGTCAGCTCCTACGAGCAGTACTTC
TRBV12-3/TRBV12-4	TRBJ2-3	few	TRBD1	CASTGGSTDTQYF	TGTGCCAGCACAGGGGGCAGCACAGATACGCAGTATTTT
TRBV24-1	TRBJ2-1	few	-	CATSDSYRDEQFF	TGTGCCACCAGTGATTCATACAGGGATGAGCAGTTCTTC
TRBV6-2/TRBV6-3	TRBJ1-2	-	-	CASSYWDGGYTF	TGTGCCAGCAGTTATTGGGATGGAGGCTACACCTTC
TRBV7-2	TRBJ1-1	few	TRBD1	CASSSTGSPAFF	TGTGCCAGCAGCTCGACAGGGAGTCCCGCTTTCTTT
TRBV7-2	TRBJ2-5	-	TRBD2	CASSQQGTSRETQYF	TGTGCCAGCAGCCAACAAGGGACTAGTCGGGAGACCCAGTACTTC
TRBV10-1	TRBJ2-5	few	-	CASSERVDRETQYF	TGCGCCAGCAGTGAGCGTGTTGATAGAGAGACCCAGTACTTC
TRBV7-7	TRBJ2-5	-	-	CASSLLVPGPVNQETQYF	TGTGCCAGCAGCTTACTCGTCCCAGGCCCCGTTAATCAAGAGACCCAGTACTTC
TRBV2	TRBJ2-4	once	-	CASEDKNIQYF	TGTGCCAGCGAGGACAAAAACATTCAGTACTTC
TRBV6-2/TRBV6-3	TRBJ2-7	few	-	CASSYSLAEISYEQYF	TGTGCCAGCAGTTACTCTTTAGCGGAAATCTCCTACGAGCAGTACTTC